This T cell receptor (beta chain) is drawn from a study of blood T cells in healthy people across ages. Study conclusions and caveats: Among T cells, TCR beta diversity per million cells dropped roughly linearly as age rose. Estimated diversity across one million T cells was deemed an underestimate.

CDR3 length equals 14 residues. V gave up 0 bases and J gave up 6 bases, with 12 bases separating them. The germline CDR1 and CDR2 sequences are SQVTM and ANQGSEA. This clonotype was seen only a few times. Antigen unknown. Then a second PCR, running roughly 7 to 12 cycles, was carried out with a sample-barcoded 5' primer and a J-beta primer mix. From the 5' RACE reads, TCRdb called clonotypes with MiXCR, one entry per CDR3 protein. The table includes about 630,000 distinct CDR3 sequences, roughly 20% detected once. Sequencing was performed on blood. The V gene is TRBV29-1, the J gene TRBJ2-1; TRBD2 is a possible D gene (6 bases). The sequence derives from a man aged 65 to 85 in good health. Here the CDR3 DNA reads TGCAGCGTTGAAGATGCGGGACCGGTCAATGAGCAGTTCTTC. The encoded protein is CSVEDAGPVNEQFF.